These 4 T cell receptor beta chains share one sample of origin, sequenced in a study of shared clonotypes between healthy human individuals. Sequencing used immunoSEQ multiplex PCR; TCRdb keeps in-frame clones, though not all of them. The sample yields a few million clones, just over 90% seen once. The material sequenced was naive CD4+ T cells sorted from blood. Subset: CD45RA+ positively selected. The receptors were gathered from a man aged 18 to 30 in good health.

The V call is TRBV9, the J call TRBJ2-7; D may match TRBD1 or TRBD2 (5 bases each). Trimming removed 8 bases from V and 2 bases from J, with 14 bases in between. The CDR3 length is 13 residues. Per the germline V gene, CDR1 is SGDLS and CDR2 is YYNGEE. The CDR3 region is CASSYGATYEQYF. DNA for the CDR3: TGTGCCAGTTCTTACGGGGCGACCTACGAGCAGTACTTC.

The rearrangement joins TRBV6-5 to TRBJ1-5, with TRBD1 matching over 7 bases. Germline V gene data show CDR1 as MNHEY and CDR2 as SVGAGI. V trimming: 4 bases; J trimming: 1 base; junction bases outside the gene matches: 4. The CDR3 is 15 residues long. For the CDR3, the DNA is TGTGCCAGCAGTTTAACAGGGGCAAGCAATCAGCCCCAGCATTTT. As protein: CASSLTGASNQPQHF.

V and J are TRBV30 and TRBJ1-2, with 9 bases fitting TRBD1. With 0 bases clipped from V and 4 bases from J, the junction kept 18 bases outside the gene matches. Germline V gives CDR1 GTSNPN, CDR2 SVGIG (reference sequence). CDR3 length: 19 amino acids. DNA for the CDR3: TGTGCCTGGAGTGTAACTCGAACCCACGGGACAGGGTATTCCTATGGCTACACCTTC. It translates to CAWSVTRTHGTGYSYGYTF.

The chain combines TRBV7-2 with TRBJ1-1; D is undetermined. Germline-derived CDR1 and CDR2 are SGHTA and FQGNSA. V lost 4 bases, J lost 7 bases, and 7 bases lay in between. The CDR3 runs 11 residues. The CDR3 loop reads CASSSLYEAFF. The DNA of the CDR3 is TGTGCCAGCAGCTCCCTCTATGAAGCTTTCTTT.